These 9 T cell receptor beta chains share one sample of origin, sequenced in a study of blood T cell repertoires in COVID-19. Sequencing was performed with immunoSEQ multiplex PCR; in TCRdb, only in-frame clones are kept and a portion is missing. Of some 370,000 clones in the sample, over 80% are singletons; the top ten hold approximately 5%. Sample: PBMCs or T cells enriched from blood (not recorded which). These receptors were collected from a woman aged 50 to 60 who had recovered from COVID-19.

The chain links TRBV5-1 to TRBJ1-1; D ambiguous. There are 16 residues in the CDR3. In germline, CDR1 is SGHRS, CDR2 YFSETQ. With 6 bases removed from V and 6 bases from J, the gap between germline ends came to 24 bases. The chain's CDR3 is CASMVSPRSIGAEAFF. In nucleotides, the CDR3 is TGCGCCAGCATGGTAAGTCCCCGGAGTATCGGGGCTGAAGCTTTCTTT. The complete variable domain, with remaining parts taken from reference TRBV5-1 and TRBJ1-1, reads KAGVTQTPRYLIKTRGQQVTLSCSPISGHRSVSWYQQTPGQGLQFLFEYFSETQRNKGNFPGRFSGRQFSNSRSEMNVSTLELGDSALYLCASMVSPRSIGAEAFFGQGTRLTVV.

The genes are TRBV5-1 and TRBJ1-2; a weak D match, TRBD1 (5 bases). This CDR3 has 15 residues. The germline gives CDR1 SGHRS, CDR2 YFSETQ. Trimming removed 0 bases from V and 5 bases from J, with 14 bases in between. CDR3 DNA: TGCGCCAGCAGCTTGGACCATGGACAAGGGTATGGCTACACCTTC. Amino acids: CASSLDHGQGYGYTF.

This clone was seen just once. V is TRBV6-5 and J is TRBJ1-6; no reliable D call. This CDR3 spans 15 amino acids. Germline V gene lookup returns CDR1 MNHEY and CDR2 SVGAGI. V was clipped by 8 bases and J by 4 bases, with 15 bases between them. The DNA of the CDR3 is TGTGCCAGCGGCGCGGTAGGCGCGTATAATTCACCCCTCCACTTT. Protein: CASGAVGAYNSPLHF.

This clone was detected once. This chain connects TRBV6-6 to TRBJ2-1; 9 positions match TRBD1. Germline values: CDR1 MNHNY, CDR2 SVGAGI (reference sequence). The CDR3 is 15 amino acids. V gave up 4 bases and J gave up 6 bases; unmatched junction bases: 7. The CDR3 DNA follows: TGTGCCAGCAGTTCCCGGGGACAGGGTAGCAATGAGCAGTTCTTC. It translates to CASSSRGQGSNEQFF.

The rearrangement uses TRBV2 and TRBJ1-4; tentative D call: TRBD1 (6 bases). CDR1 and CDR2 from the germline V gene are SNHLY and FYNNEI. This CDR3 has 16 residues. V was cut by 7 bases and J by 8 bases, with 23 bases left in between. The CDR3 DNA reads TGTGCCAGCACACTCCCAGGGGCCCTATTGGGAGAAAAACTGTTTTTT. Residues: CASTLPGALLGEKLFF.

This chain links TRBV5-1 with TRBJ2-1, with 9 nucleotides matching TRBD2. This CDR3 has 14 residues. Germline V lookup: CDR1 SGHRS, CDR2 YFSETQ. With V trimmed by 7 bases and J by 9 bases, 11 bases remained unmatched. The CDR3 region is CASSPGGRASEQFF. CDR3 in DNA: TGCGCCAGCTCCCCTGGCGGGAGGGCCAGTGAGCAGTTCTTC.

This chain joins TRBV15 and TRBJ2-1; 8 bases agree with TRBD2. The CDR3 length is 16 residues. CDR1 is LNHNV and CDR2 is YYDKDF in the germline V gene (reference sequence). With 5 bases clipped from V and 5 bases from J, the junction kept 11 bases outside the gene matches. CDR3: CATSSWGGRSDNEQFF. The CDR3 nucleotides read TGTGCCACCAGCTCCTGGGGCGGGAGGTCGGACAATGAGCAGTTCTTC.

V gene TRBV6-1 combines with J gene TRBJ1-3; no clear D. The CDR3 covers 16 residues. Germline CDR1 and CDR2: MNHNS and SASEGT. Trimming removed 3 bases from V and 0 bases from J, with 12 bases in between. CDR3 in DNA: TGTGCCAGCAGTGAGAGTTGGGCCAACTCTGGAAACACCATATATTTT. It is translated as CASSESWANSGNTIYF.

The chain links TRBV5-1 to TRBJ2-3; tentatively, D is TRBD2 (6 bases). Germline-derived CDR1 and CDR2 are SGHRS and YFSETQ. The CDR3 contains 16 residues. V lost 2 bases and J lost 0, with 13 bases in between. DNA of the CDR3: TGCGCCAGCAGCTTCGGAGGGGCCTCTAGCACAGATACGCAGTATTTT. Translation: CASSFGGASSTDTQYF.